The 32 T cell receptor beta chains presented below share a single source sample, sequenced in a study of regulatory T cells in long-lasting Graves disease. Arm-PCR of CDR3 regions and iRepertoire HTBI primers were used to build TCR beta libraries. TCRdb recomputed calls from the multiplex PCR reads with MiXCR, one row per CDR3 protein. Of over 450,000 distinct CDR3 sequences in the sample, under 25% were seen once. Stated time point: persistent/refractory GD, antithyroid drugs over 5 years with positive TRAb. From PBMCs, RNA was extracted and then used to make the TCR library. The sample here was peripheral blood mononuclear cells (PBMCs), taken when the disease was refractory, from a patient treated with antithyroid drugs. These receptors came from a female donor with Graves disease.

This clonotype was recorded a few times. The rearrangement uses TRBV3-1 and TRBJ1-1; no firm D call. Trimming removed 3 bases at V and 2 bases at J, with 10 bases between. Germline assignment: CDR1 LGHDT and CDR2 YNNKEL (reference sequence). The CDR3 extends over 14 amino acids. CDR3 in DNA: TGTGCCAGCAGCCAGTCGGACTTTAACACTGAAGCTTTCTTT. As protein: CASSQSDFNTEAFF.

This clonotype occurred many times. The genes are TRBV28 and TRBJ1-2, with D possibly being TRBD1 (5 bases). Germline CDR1 reads MDHEN; CDR2 reads SYDVKM. This CDR3 is 13 amino acids long. Trimming took off 4 bases at V and 5 bases at J, with 11 bases between the two ends. The CDR3 bases are TGTGCCAGCAGTTCGGGACGGAGATATGGCTACACCTTC. Protein: CASSSGRRYGYTF.

CDR3 bases: TGTGCCATCATCAACGGGGAATCCTACGAGCAGTACTTC. It encodes CAIINGESYEQYF. The chain carries TRBV10-3 and TRBJ2-7, with D maybe TRBD2 (5 bases). Looked up from germline, CDR1 is ENHRY and CDR2 is SYGVKD. Trimming cost V 7 bases and J 1 base, with 11 bases left between them. This CDR3 is built from 13 residues.

The chain is built from TRBV20-1 and TRBJ1-5; D unclear. V dropped 0 bases and J dropped 2 bases, with 5 bases sitting between them. The CDR3 consists of 13 residues. In germline, CDR1 is DFQATT, CDR2 SNEGSKA (reference sequence). The CDR3 loop is CSARDGGNQPQHF. The CDR3, as DNA: TGCAGTGCTAGAGACGGGGGCAATCAGCCCCAGCATTTT.

The chain recombines TRBV12-3 or TRBV12-4 with TRBJ2-1; D not resolved. There are 14 residues in the CDR3. V was pared by 6 bases and J by 7 bases, with 16 bases between. This CDR3 is CASRIKSFKNEQFF. The CDR3 nucleotides are TGTGCCAGCAGAATAAAGTCGTTCAAGAATGAGCAGTTCTTC.

This clonotype occurred many times. J is TRBJ2-7 and V is TRBV6-2 or TRBV6-3; tentative D call: TRBD1 (5 bases). The CDR3 spans 15 residues. Trimming removed 0 bases from V and 2 bases from J, with 11 bases in between. Germline assignment: CDR1 MNHEY and CDR2 SVGEGT. The CDR3 region has the DNA TGTGCCAGCAGTTACTCGACAGAAAAGCCCTACGAGCAGTACTTC. Its protein product is CASSYSTEKPYEQYF.

The chain recombines TRBV12-3 or TRBV12-4 with TRBJ1-2, with 9 bases aligning to TRBD1. The length of the CDR3 is 15 residues. The V segment lost 6 bases and the J segment 8 bases; nucleotides outside the gene matches: 13. This CDR3 is CASSRLFYRGLGYTF. The CDR3 nucleotides read TGTGCCAGCAGCCGCCTCTTTTACAGGGGGCTCGGCTACACCTTC.

This clonotype was recorded a few times. CDR3 nucleotide sequence: TGCAGCGTTGAACCGACAGAGTCTGAAGCTTTCTTT. It yields the protein CSVEPTESEAFF. This chain connects TRBV29-1 to TRBJ1-1; maybe TRBD1 (5 bases). The germline V gene has CDR1 SQVTM and CDR2 ANQGSEA. There are 12 residues in the CDR3. Trimming removed 2 bases at V and 6 bases at J, with 10 bases between.

This clonotype has a count of ten or more. This chain connects TRBV28 to TRBJ2-7; D call uncertain. This CDR3 has 17 residues. V was clipped by 7 bases and J by 2 bases, with 24 bases between them. Germline-derived CDR1 and CDR2 are MDHEN and SYDVKM. CDR3 nucleotide sequence: TGTGCCAGCACCCCCGGGCCCACGCCTAGTAGTCCCTACGAGCAGTACTTC. Translation gives CASTPGPTPSSPYEQYF.

Many counts were recorded for this clonotype. V usage is TRBV9 and J usage is TRBJ1-2; the match to TRBD1 covers 7 bases. CDR1 is SGDLS, CDR2 YYNGEE, per germline. This CDR3 region has 13 residues. J gave up 6 bases and V 3 bases, and 5 bases lay outside the gene matches. CDR3 in DNA: TGTGCCAGCAGCGACGAGGGGGCAGATGGCTACACCTTC. Protein: CASSDEGADGYTF.

The chain links TRBV19 to TRBJ1-1; tentative D call: TRBD1 (5 bases). Trimming removed 3 bases at V and 1 base at J, with 9 bases between. This CDR3 spans 14 amino acids. Germline values: CDR1 LNHDA, CDR2 SQIVND (reference sequence). CDR3 protein: CASSIRGQNTEAFF. The CDR3 bases are TGTGCCAGTAGTATCCGGGGCCAGAACACTGAAGCTTTCTTT.

This clonotype was detected only a few times. The rearrangement uses TRBV19 and TRBJ1-5, with 7 bases identical to TRBD1. The CDR3 runs 22 residues. The J segment lost 4 bases and the V segment lost 1 base, leaving 25 bases of the junction unmatched. Germline V lookup: CDR1 LNHDA, CDR2 SQIVND (reference sequence). The CDR3 is CASSIGLMRVQSSDRINQPQHF. CDR3 nucleotide sequence: TGTGCCAGTAGTATAGGGCTTATGAGGGTGCAGTCTTCGGACAGGATAAATCAGCCCCAGCATTTT.

The table lists this clonotype with many counts. This sequence joins TRBV20-1 and TRBJ1-5; TRBD1 matches 12 bases. The CDR3 spans 15 residues. J was trimmed by 7 bases and V by 4 bases; bases with no gene match: 8. In germline, CDR1 is DFQATT, CDR2 SNEGSKA (reference sequence). The CDR3 here is CSATTGTGGQQPQHF. CDR3 coding DNA: TGCAGTGCTACCACCGGGACAGGGGGCCAACAGCCCCAGCATTTT.

This clonotype was counted many times. J is TRBJ2-5 and V is TRBV28; D is perhaps TRBD1 (6 bases). Trimming stripped 4 bases from V and 1 base from J, with 13 bases between. CDR1 and CDR2 (germline): MDHEN, SYDVKM. This CDR3 spans 15 amino acids. CDR3 in DNA: TGTGCCAGCAGTTCCCTCCAGGGGTTCCAAGAGACCCAGTACTTC. Translated, it gives CASSSLQGFQETQYF.

This clonotype was counted many times. The rearrangement uses TRBV28 and TRBJ2-7, with 12 bases identical to TRBD2. CDR3 size: 16 residues. The germline gives CDR1 MDHEN, CDR2 SYDVKM. Germline trimming cut 5 bases from V and 2 bases from J; bases unmatched to any gene: 7. In nucleotides, the CDR3 is TGTGCCAGCAGTCTGACTAGCGGGAGTAGGCCCTACGAGCAGTACTTC. Amino acids: CASSLTSGSRPYEQYF. Complete variable domain (other parts from reference TRBV28 and TRBJ2-7): DVKVTQSSRYLVKRTGEKVFLECVQDMDHENMFWYRQDPGLGLRLIYFSYDVKMKEKGDIPEGYSVSREKKERFSLILESASTNQTSMYLCASSLTSGSRPYEQYFGPGTRLTVT.

This chain links TRBV30 with TRBJ1-1; TRBD1 matches at 8 bases. The CDR3 loop spans 15 amino acids. Looked up from germline, CDR1 is GTSNPN and CDR2 is SVGIG (reference sequence). Unmatched junction bases numbered 7, after V lost 1 base and J lost 3 bases. CDR3 amino acids: CAWSESQGADTEAFF. CDR3 sequence (DNA): TGTGCCTGGAGTGAATCCCAGGGGGCGGACACTGAAGCTTTCTTT.

CDR3 in amino acids: CASSYHKGPQHF. For the CDR3, the DNA is TGTGCCAGCAGCTACCATAAGGGGCCCCAGCATTTT. The rearrangement uses TRBV11-2 and TRBJ1-5; D call uncertain. V lost 4 bases, J lost 9 bases, and 10 bases lay in between. Germline values: CDR1 SGHAT, CDR2 FQNNGV. The CDR3 is 12 residues long.

This clonotype was counted at least ten times. The chain uses TRBV24-1 and TRBJ2-5, with 7 bases lining up with TRBD1. V gave up 5 bases and J gave up 0 bases; unmatched junction bases: 5. This CDR3 is 15 amino acids long. Germline V gene lookup returns CDR1 KGHDR and CDR2 SFDVKD. The CDR3 sequence: CATSGQGRDQETQYF. The CDR3 DNA sequence: TGTGCCACCAGTGGACAGGGTCGGGACCAAGAGACCCAGTACTTC.

The V and J genes are TRBV11-1 and TRBJ2-3, with 12 bases lining up with TRBD2. Germline loops: CDR1 SGHAT, CDR2 FQDESV (reference sequence). V gave up 5 bases and J gave up 4 bases; unmatched junction bases: 4. The length of the CDR3 is 15 residues. CDR3 amino acids: CASSRLAGEADTQYF. Here the CDR3 DNA reads TGTGCCAGCAGCCGACTAGCGGGAGAGGCAGATACGCAGTATTTT.

This clonotype turned up a few times. The chain has TRBV20-1 and TRBJ2-7; a weak D match, TRBD2 (7 bases). Germline assignment: CDR1 DFQATT and CDR2 SNEGSKA (reference sequence). This CDR3 region has 14 residues. V gave up 0 bases and J gave up 3 bases, with 12 bases separating them. CDR3 sequence: CSARDEGGGYEQYF. The CDR3 DNA reads as TGCAGTGCTAGAGATGAGGGGGGGGGCTACGAGCAGTACTTC.

This clonotype occurred a few times. The rearrangement joins TRBV5-1 to TRBJ1-2; TRBD1 matches at 7 bases. J lost 6 bases, V lost 1 base, and 3 bases had no gene match. Looked up from germline, CDR1 is SGHRS and CDR2 is YFSETQ. This CDR3 is 13 amino acids long. Written as DNA, the CDR3 is TGCGCCAGCAGCTTGACAGGGGCGGATGGCTACACCTTC. Its protein is CASSLTGADGYTF.

The J gene is TRBJ2-4, the V gene TRBV11-3, with D possibly being TRBD2 (6 bases). Germline CDR1 reads SGHNT; CDR2 reads YENEEA. The CDR3 is made up of 15 amino acids. The germline V and J ends were trimmed by 2 bases and 5 bases, with 13 bases remaining between them. Here the CDR3 reads CASSLSYGGENIQYF. In DNA, the CDR3 is TGTGCCAGCAGCTTATCTTACGGAGGGGAAAACATTCAGTACTTC.

There are many counts of this clonotype. This chain connects TRBV12-3 or TRBV12-4 to TRBJ2-7; TRBD2 matches at 11 bases. The CDR3 spans 15 residues. Unmatched junction bases numbered 3, after V lost 3 bases and J lost 2 bases. In DNA, the CDR3 is TGTGCCAGCAGTTTTGGGACTAGCGGAGCCTACGAGCAGTACTTC. Protein product: CASSFGTSGAYEQYF.

The chain combines TRBV20-1 with TRBJ2-1; D is unclear. The V gene's germline CDR1 is DFQATT and CDR2 SNEGSKA (reference sequence). The CDR3 sequence is 12 residues long. V shed 7 bases and J shed 7 bases, with 14 bases lying between them. CDR3 in amino acids: CSGKHRWNEQFF. CDR3 nucleotide sequence: TGCAGTGGAAAGCACCGCTGGAATGAGCAGTTCTTC.

The V call is TRBV20-1, the J call TRBJ1-5; D remains unclear. Trimming removed 0 bases at V and 4 bases at J, with 7 bases between. Germline-derived CDR1 and CDR2 are DFQATT and SNEGSKA (reference sequence). The CDR3 is 13 residues long. The CDR3 nucleotides read TGCAGTGCTAGAGATCCTGGGAATCAGCCCCAGCATTTT. Translation: CSARDPGNQPQHF.

There are many counts of this clonotype. The CDR3 DNA reads TGTGCCAGCAGCGGAGACGGAGGGTTTAAGGCCCAGTACTTC. Translating gives CASSGDGGFKAQYF. V is TRBV2 and J is TRBJ2-5, with D possibly being TRBD2 (6 bases). This CDR3 region has 14 residues. V was clipped by 6 bases and J by 9 bases, with 20 bases between them. The V gene's germline CDR1 is SNHLY and CDR2 FYNNEI.

J is TRBJ2-5 and V is TRBV18, with a possible D match to TRBD1 (7 bases). This CDR3 comprises 14 residues. Between the trimmed V and J ends, which lost 2 bases and 10 bases, there was a span of 17 bases. Germline V gene data show CDR1 as KGHSH and CDR2 as LQKENI. The CDR3 reads CASSPGTAPGDQYF. The CDR3 region has the DNA TGTGCCAGCTCACCAGGGACAGCGCCGGGGGACCAGTACTTC. The full variable domain, with the rest looked up from reference TRBV18 and TRBJ2-5, is NAGVMQNPRHLVRRRGQEARLRCSPMKGHSHVYWYRQLPEEGLKFMVYLQKENIIDESGMPKERFSAEFPKEGPSILRIQQVVRGDSAAYFCASSPGTAPGDQYFGPGTRLLVL.

This clonotype has more than one count but fewer than ten. The rearrangement uses TRBV3-1 and TRBJ1-2; a possible D gene is TRBD1 (5 bases). This CDR3 has 14 amino acids. Per germline, CDR1 LGHDT and CDR2 YNNKEL (reference sequence). The V end lost 0 bases, the J end lost 6 bases, and 11 bases lay between the germline ends. CDR3 in amino acids: CASSQDQGRNGYTF. CDR3 bases: TGTGCCAGCAGCCAAGATCAGGGCAGAAATGGCTACACCTTC.

This clonotype showed up many times. The chain is built from TRBV24-1 and TRBJ1-5; 8 positions agree with TRBD1. The V gene's germline CDR1 is KGHDR and CDR2 SFDVKD. This CDR3 region has 16 residues. The junction had 6 bases not matched to a gene; V was cut back by 4 bases and J by 2 bases. This CDR3 reads CATSDPGQGGNQPQHF. The CDR3 DNA follows: TGTGCCACCAGTGACCCCGGACAGGGAGGCAATCAGCCCCAGCATTTT.

On this clonotype: One junction end does not reproduce the germline sequence, and a read error may be involved. This chain joins TRBV3-1 and TRBJ2-5; 11 bases are a match to TRBD2. Germline values: CDR1 LGHDT, CDR2 YNNKEL (reference sequence). CDR3 size: 15 residues. CDR3 sequence reads: CANSQVLAGGETQYF. CDR3 nucleotides: TGTGCCAACAGCCAAGTCCTAGCGGGGGGTGAGACCCAGTACTTC.

This rearrangement joins TRBV4-2 to TRBJ2-5; no clear D. Trimming took off 0 bases at V and 3 bases at J, with 14 bases between the two ends. Germline CDR1 and CDR2: LGHNA and YNFKEQ. The CDR3 spans 16 residues. The CDR3 region has the DNA TGTGCCAGCAGCCAAGAGGCCGGGCAGAAAGAAGAGACCCAGTACTTC. This encodes CASSQEAGQKEETQYF.

The chain recombines TRBV5-6 with TRBJ2-1; 10 nucleotides match TRBD2. V was pared by 0 bases and J by 7 bases, with 7 bases of the junction left unmatched. This CDR3 is 16 amino acids long. Per germline, CDR1 SGHDT and CDR2 YYEEEE. In DNA form, the CDR3 reads TGTGCCAGCAGCTTGGACCTAGCGGGAGTTGGTAATGAGCAGTTCTTC. Its translation: CASSLDLAGVGNEQFF.